This TCR beta chain was sequenced in a study of blood T cell repertoires in COVID-19. Study-wide background: T cells, B-cell-depleted T cells, or PBMCs provided the cDNA or gDNA that served as material.

Study processing details: By means of reference gene primer amplification, nucleated cell counts were estimated. The table came from immunoSEQ multiplex PCR; TCRdb's copy has only in-frame clones and leaves some out. V and J calls and clone size are as listed in that table; D and trimming were resolved from the DNA. This sample carries a few hundred thousand clones, over 75% of them seen once, and the ten largest clones take 8% to 9.5%. Germline values: CDR1 MNHNS, CDR2 SASEGT. The CDR3 consists of 14 residues. The junction had 3 bases not matched to a gene; V was cut back by 3 bases and J by 2 bases.

This TCR was sampled from a human donor in a cohort sampled during active COVID-19. The sample consisted of peripheral blood. The chain recombines TRBV6-1 with TRBJ2-7; 8 bases agree with TRBD1. In DNA, the CDR3 is TGTGCCAGCAGTGACCCGGGACAGGCCTACGAGCAGTACTTC. Its translation is CASSDPGQAYEQYF.